This record covers a single T cell receptor (beta chain). Its antigen is not identified. This entry is derived from a study of vaccination effects on CD4 cells after COVID-19. Study context: The post-vaccine samples were taken, at the median, 72 days after the second dose. Points from the study as a whole: In healthy vaccinees, only 1 of 255 vaccine-induced clones cross-reacted with common cold coronaviruses. Both infection-induced and vaccine-induced clones contracted markedly at late post-vaccination timepoints.

Before sequencing, viral peptide pools were used by the ViraFEST assay to expand antigen-specific CD4+ T cells. Culture lasted roughly 9 days before CD4+ T cell isolation. Participants completed two doses of the BNT162b2 or mRNA-1273 vaccine. Trimming cost V 4 bases and J 0 bases, with 12 bases left between them. CDR1 and CDR2 (germline): MDHEN, SYDVKM. CDR3 size: 16 residues. The assay was immunoSEQ multiplex PCR, and TCRdb's table has in-frame clones only and misses some. The sample shows tens of thousands of clones, about three quarters of them seen only once. The chain couples TRBV28 to TRBJ2-2; D remains ambiguous. Sequencing used CD4+ T cells from PBMCs cultured with HCoV-229E spike peptides, obtained after COVID-19 vaccination. The sequence was obtained from a human donor who received a COVID-19 vaccine. CDR3 loop: CASSSYTAANTGELFF. The CDR3 DNA follows: TGTGCCAGCAGTTCCTACACGGCCGCGAACACCGGGGAGCTGTTTTTT.